These 18 T cell receptor beta chains were all obtained from the same sample, sequenced in a study of cytomegalovirus exposure and HLA in healthy donors (dated by TCRdb to the late 2010s). The library was produced with the immunoSEQ multiplex PCR assay. The multiplex PCR relied on a mix of 60 forward primers for TCR Vbeta segments and 13 reverse primers for TCR Jbeta segments. The table was pulled from immuneACCESS by TCRdb, which kept in-frame rearrangements only. Such tables lose some clones; where checked, under half of the loss comes from unresolved V genes, and the rest has no known cause. This sample comprises about 130,000 clones, 77% of them detected only once. Approximately 4.2% of the sample goes to the ten largest clones. Sequencing input: PBMCs. These receptors all come from a male donor in good health and CMV-seropositive.

The chain recombines TRBV7-8 with TRBJ1-5, with 7 bases identical to TRBD1. Unmatched junction bases numbered 13, after V lost 5 bases and J lost 9 bases. The V gene's germline CDR1 is SGHVS and CDR2 FQNEAQ. The CDR3 extends over 15 amino acids. The DNA for the CDR3 is TGTGCCAGCAGCGCAGGAGAAACAGGGGACAGGCCCCAGCATTTT. Protein: CASSAGETGDRPQHF. Full variable domain (missing parts from reference TRBV7-8 and TRBJ1-5): GAGVSQSPRYKVAKRGQDVALRCDPISGHVSLFWYQQALGQGPEFLTYFQNEAQLDKSGLPSDRFFAERPEGSVSTLKIQRTQQEDSAVYLCASSAGETGDRPQHFGDGTRLSIL.

Written as DNA, the CDR3 is TGTGCCAGCAGCTTAGAGGCGGGGGGCGACTATGGCTACACCTTC. It is translated as CASSLEAGGDYGYTF. V gene TRBV7-2 combines with J gene TRBJ1-2, with D possibly TRBD1 on 6 matching bases. CDR3 length equals 15 residues. V gave up 1 base and J gave up 3 bases, with 12 bases separating them. CDR1 is SGHTA, CDR2 FQGNSA, per germline. The whole variable domain, remainder taken from reference TRBV7-2 and TRBJ1-2, is GAGVSQSPSNKVTEKGKDVELRCDPISGHTALYWYRQSLGQGLEFLIYFQGNSAPDKSGLPSDRFSAERTGGSVSTLTIQRTQQEDSAVYLCASSLEAGGDYGYTFGSGTRLTVV.

The chain recombines TRBV29-1 with TRBJ2-2; TRBD2 aligns across 9 bases. Germline assignment: CDR1 SQVTM and CDR2 ANQGSEA. Trimming removed 5 bases from V and 3 bases from J; junction bases left unmatched: 4. The CDR3 contains 14 residues. CDR3 DNA: TGCAGCGTTCGCGGCGGGGGGGACACCGGGGAGCTGTTTTTT. This codes for CSVRGGGDTGELFF.

The chain recombines TRBV5-6 with TRBJ2-5; 8 bases are a match to TRBD1. The trim removed 0 bases at V and 5 bases at J, leaving 0 bases unmatched. Germline values: CDR1 SGHDT, CDR2 YYEEEE. The CDR3 is 13 residues long. CDR3 coding DNA: TGTGCCAGCAGCTTGGACAGGGGGGAGACCCAGTACTTC. The encoded protein is CASSLDRGETQYF.

The V gene is TRBV19, the J gene TRBJ2-5, with D maybe TRBD2 (7 bases). This CDR3 is 14 amino acids long. Germline CDR1 reads LNHDA; CDR2 reads SQIVND (reference sequence). V shed 6 bases and J shed 5 bases, with 16 bases lying between them. In DNA form, the CDR3 reads TGTGCCAGTAGAAGGGGGGGCTCGACCGAGACCCAGTACTTC. Translating gives CASRRGGSTETQYF.

The chain combines TRBV9 with TRBJ2-4, with 11 positions matching TRBD1. CDR1 is SGDLS, CDR2 YYNGEE, per germline. The V segment lost 3 bases and the J segment 12 bases; nucleotides outside the gene matches: 8. This CDR3 region has 14 residues. CDR3 nucleotide sequence: TGTGCCAGCAGCGAAGGGACAGGGGGGATCAGTCAGTACTTC. Amino acid sequence: CASSEGTGGISQYF.

This clone has just a few counts. This chain connects TRBV5-1 to TRBJ2-7, with 7 bases that match TRBD2. This CDR3 is built from 16 residues. Germline CDR1 SGHRS, CDR2 YFSETQ. V shed 4 bases and J 6 bases; nucleotides not matched to a gene: 16. CDR3 amino acids: CASSPGWLAEGLEQYF. In DNA, the CDR3 is TGCGCCAGCAGCCCCGGATGGCTAGCGGAGGGTCTCGAGCAGTACTTC.

The chain recombines TRBV30 with TRBJ2-3; TRBD1 is a possible D gene (5 bases). In germline, CDR1 is GTSNPN, CDR2 SVGIG (reference sequence). This CDR3 has 13 amino acids. V gave up 7 bases and J gave up 0 bases, with 11 bases separating them. The CDR3 protein is CALQVFSTDTQYF. CDR3 coding DNA: TGTGCCTTACAGGTTTTTAGCACAGATACGCAGTATTTT.

The rearrangement uses TRBV14 and TRBJ1-4; 9 bases agree with TRBD1. Germline-derived CDR1 and CDR2 are SGHDN and FVKESK. The CDR3 has 15 amino acids. J gave up 7 bases and V 3 bases, and 6 bases lay outside the gene matches. CDR3 DNA: TGTGCCAGCAGCCAGGAACAGGGGGCGGGTGAAAAACTGTTTTTT. It is translated as CASSQEQGAGEKLFF.

Ten or more counts support this clone. The chain employs TRBV25-1 and TRBJ1-2; D unresolved. This CDR3 comprises 14 residues. V lost 2 bases, J lost 2 bases, and 9 bases lay in between. Germline CDR1 MGHDK, CDR2 SYGVNS. Here the CDR3 DNA reads TGTGCCAGCAGTGAACCCGGAGAGAACTATGGCTACACCTTC. It is translated as CASSEPGENYGYTF.

The chain uses TRBV6-5 and TRBJ1-4; tentative D call: TRBD1 (6 bases). CDR3 size: 15 residues. V lost 6 bases to trimming and J lost 8 bases, with 19 bases between them. From germline, CDR1 is MNHEY and CDR2 SVGAGI. CDR3 bases: TGTGCCAGCAGGGAAAACAGGGATGGGCGGGAAAAACTGTTTTTT. Translating it yields CASRENRDGREKLFF.

On this clone itself: In the same sample, other DNA sequences code for this CDR3. The J gene is TRBJ1-3, the V gene TRBV18, with D tentatively TRBD1 (6 bases). Trimming took 5 bases from V and 4 from J, leaving 12 bases between them. The CDR3 extends over 14 amino acids. The V gene's germline CDR1 is KGHSH and CDR2 LQKENI. The CDR3 DNA is TGTGCCAGCTCATCAACAGGGACGGGAAACACCATATATTTT. Translated: CASSSTGTGNTIYF.

This clone was seen a handful of times. The chain recombines TRBV25-1 with TRBJ2-7; 7 positions match TRBD2. Germline CDR1 and CDR2: MGHDK and SYGVNS. Trimming removed 2 bases from V and 1 base from J; junction bases left unmatched: 5. The CDR3 is 15 amino acids. The CDR3 sequence: CASSELEGLSYEQYF. In nucleotides, the CDR3 is TGTGCCAGCAGTGAACTAGAGGGACTATCCTACGAGCAGTACTTC.

This chain joins TRBV7-2 and TRBJ1-6; D is possibly TRBD1 (6 bases). Trimming cost V 4 bases and J 1 base, with 14 bases left between them. The germline CDR1 and CDR2 sequences are SGHTA and FQGNSA. This CDR3 comprises 17 residues. This CDR3 reads CASSSSSDSSYNSPLHF. The DNA of the CDR3 is TGTGCCAGCAGCTCCAGTTCGGACAGTTCCTATAATTCACCCCTCCACTTT.

V is TRBV7-2 and J is TRBJ1-5, with D uncertain. This CDR3 comprises 12 residues. Trimming pared 2 bases from V and 6 bases from J, leaving 5 bases between. CDR1 and CDR2 (germline): SGHTA, FQGNSA. CDR3 sequence: CASSLNGQPQHF. CDR3 DNA: TGTGCCAGCAGCTTAAACGGTCAGCCCCAGCATTTT.

This chain connects TRBV27 to TRBJ2-1; 14 bases fit TRBD2. Per the germline V gene, CDR1 is MNHEY and CDR2 is SMNVEV (reference sequence). Unmatched junction bases numbered 13, after V lost 5 bases and J lost 4 bases. The CDR3 runs to 19 residues. This CDR3 reads CASSPQRLAGGPVYNEQFF. CDR3 in DNA: TGTGCCAGCAGTCCCCAACGACTAGCGGGAGGGCCGGTGTACAATGAGCAGTTCTTC.

The rearrangement joins TRBV27 to TRBJ1-3; TRBD1 matches at 7 bases. Germline CDR1 and CDR2: MNHEY and SMNVEV (reference sequence). The V segment lost 2 bases and the J segment 12 bases; nucleotides outside the gene matches: 10. The CDR3 has 14 amino acids. Here the CDR3 reads CASSLTSDRLDIYF. CDR3 nucleotide sequence: TGTGCCAGCAGTTTAACATCGGACAGGTTGGACATATATTTT.

A few counts support this clone. The chain combines TRBV28 with TRBJ2-1, with D perhaps TRBD1 (6 bases). The V gene lost 5 bases and the J gene lost 8 bases, with 16 bases spanning the gap. The CDR3 is 14 amino acids. The germline gives CDR1 MDHEN, CDR2 SYDVKM. The CDR3 loop is CASSHGQLPHEQFF. The CDR3, as DNA: TGTGCCAGCAGTCACGGACAGCTCCCCCATGAGCAGTTCTTC.